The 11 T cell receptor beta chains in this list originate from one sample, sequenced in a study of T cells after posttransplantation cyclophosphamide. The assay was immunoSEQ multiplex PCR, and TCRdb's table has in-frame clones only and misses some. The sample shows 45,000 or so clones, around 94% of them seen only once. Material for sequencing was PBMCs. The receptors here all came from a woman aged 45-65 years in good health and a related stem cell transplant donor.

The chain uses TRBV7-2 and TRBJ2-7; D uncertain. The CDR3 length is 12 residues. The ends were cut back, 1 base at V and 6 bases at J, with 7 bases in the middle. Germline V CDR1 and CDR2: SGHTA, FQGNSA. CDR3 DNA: TGTGCCAGCAGCTTAGGAGGCGGCGAGCAGTACTTC. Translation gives CASSLGGGEQYF.

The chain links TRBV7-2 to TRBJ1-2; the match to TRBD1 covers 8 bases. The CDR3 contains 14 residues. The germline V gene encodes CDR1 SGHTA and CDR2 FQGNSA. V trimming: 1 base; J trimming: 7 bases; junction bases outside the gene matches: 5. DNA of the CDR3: TGTGCCAGCAGCTTAGAGACAGGGGAGGGTGGCTACACCTTC. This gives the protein CASSLETGEGGYTF.

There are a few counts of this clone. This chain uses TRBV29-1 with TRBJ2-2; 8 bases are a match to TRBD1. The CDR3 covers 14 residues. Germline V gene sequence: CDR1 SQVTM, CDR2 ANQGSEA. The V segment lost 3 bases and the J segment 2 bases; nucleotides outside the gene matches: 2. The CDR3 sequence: CSVDGQGNTGELFF. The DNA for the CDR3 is TGCAGCGTTGATGGACAGGGTAACACCGGGGAGCTGTTTTTT.

CDR3: CASSFLSLSNTEAFF. CDR3 coding DNA: TGTGCCAGCAGCTTTTTATCCTTGTCGAACACTGAAGCTTTCTTT. The chain couples TRBV5-8 to TRBJ1-1; D is ambiguous. Deletions cut 2 bases from V and 1 base from J, with 12 bases between. Germline CDR1 SGHTS, CDR2 YDEGEE. The CDR3 loop spans 15 amino acids.

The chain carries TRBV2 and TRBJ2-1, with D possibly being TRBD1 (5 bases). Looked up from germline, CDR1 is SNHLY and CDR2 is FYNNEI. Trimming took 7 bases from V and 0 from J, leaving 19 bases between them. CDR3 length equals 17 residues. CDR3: CASTTLQGVGSYNEQFF. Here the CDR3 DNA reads TGTGCCAGCACCACACTTCAAGGGGTGGGCTCCTACAATGAGCAGTTCTTC.

The CDR3 region is CASSEPGTGGYEQYF. The CDR3 bases are TGCGCCAGCAGCGAACCCGGGACAGGGGGCTACGAGCAGTACTTC. This rearrangement joins TRBV5-1 to TRBJ2-7, with 11 bases identical to TRBD1. The CDR3 runs 15 residues. The V segment lost 4 bases and the J segment 3 bases; nucleotides outside the gene matches: 6. Germline-derived CDR1 and CDR2 are SGHRS and YFSETQ. Filled out from reference TRBV5-1 and TRBJ2-7, the complete variable domain reads KAGVTQTPRYLIKTRGQQVTLSCSPISGHRSVSWYQQTPGQGLQFLFEYFSETQRNKGNFPGRFSGRQFSNSRSEMNVSTLELGDSALYLCASSEPGTGGYEQYFGPGTRLTVT.

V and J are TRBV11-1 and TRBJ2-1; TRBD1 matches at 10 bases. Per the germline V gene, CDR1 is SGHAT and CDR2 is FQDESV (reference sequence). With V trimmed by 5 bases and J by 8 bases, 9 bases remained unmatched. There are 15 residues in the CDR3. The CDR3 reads CASSPRDRGRYEQFF. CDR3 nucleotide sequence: TGTGCCAGCAGCCCCCGGGACAGGGGTAGGTATGAGCAGTTCTTC.

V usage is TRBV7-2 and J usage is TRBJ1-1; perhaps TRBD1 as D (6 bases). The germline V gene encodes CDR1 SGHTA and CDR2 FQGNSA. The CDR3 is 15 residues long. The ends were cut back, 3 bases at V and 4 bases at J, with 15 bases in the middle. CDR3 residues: CASSLAGRGGTEAFF. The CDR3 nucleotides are TGTGCCAGCAGCTTGGCGGGGAGGGGGGGCACTGAAGCTTTCTTT. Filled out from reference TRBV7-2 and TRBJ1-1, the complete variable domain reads GAGVSQSPSNKVTEKGKDVELRCDPISGHTALYWYRQSLGQGLEFLIYFQGNSAPDKSGLPSDRFSAERTGGSVSTLTIQRTQQEDSAVYLCASSLAGRGGTEAFFGQGTRLTVV.

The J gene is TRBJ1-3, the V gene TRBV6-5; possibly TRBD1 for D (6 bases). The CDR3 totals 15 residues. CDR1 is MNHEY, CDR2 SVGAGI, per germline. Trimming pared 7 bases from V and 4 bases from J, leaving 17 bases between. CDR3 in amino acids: CASIPESGTGNTIYF. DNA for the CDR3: TGTGCCAGCATTCCCGAATCCGGGACAGGAAACACCATATATTTT.

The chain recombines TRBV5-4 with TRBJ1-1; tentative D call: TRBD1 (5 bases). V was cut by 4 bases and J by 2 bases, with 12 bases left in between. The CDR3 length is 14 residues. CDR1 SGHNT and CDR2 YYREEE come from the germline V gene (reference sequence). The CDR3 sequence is CASSPGDRNTEAFF. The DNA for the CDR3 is TGTGCCAGCAGCCCGGGGGACCGCAACACTGAAGCTTTCTTT.

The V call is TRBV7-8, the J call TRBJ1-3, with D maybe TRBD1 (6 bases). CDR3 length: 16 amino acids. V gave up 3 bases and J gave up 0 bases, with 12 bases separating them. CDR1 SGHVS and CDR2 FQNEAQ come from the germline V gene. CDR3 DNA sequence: TGTGCCAGCAGCTTCCCAGACAGGAGCTCTGGAAACACCATATATTTT. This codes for CASSFPDRSSGNTIYF.